The source of this T cell receptor beta chain is a study of CD8+CD57+ T cells in acquired aplastic anemia. For the study at large: The sorted CD4+ and CD8+ cells yielded an average approximately 3.2 ug of DNA.

Overall study results and limits: In CD8+ cells, Simpson's diversity showed no significant difference between patients and controls. About 29 shared CD8+ CDR3s appeared highly expressed within patients' immunodominant clones.

With V trimmed by 1 base and J by 6 bases, 10 bases remained unmatched. Germline V gives CDR1 SGHAT, CDR2 FQNNGV. This CDR3 region has 17 residues. Genomic DNA provided the template from which TCR beta VDJ and CDR3 profiles were obtained. Via MiXCR, TCRdb re-called the reads, giving one row per CDR3 protein. Of around 150,000 distinct CDR3 sequences in the sample, roughly 43% were seen once. Patients sequenced had flow cytometry evidence of CD8+CD57+ cell expansion. Severe acquired aplastic anemia affected all patients. Concerning this clonotype: The antigen remains undetermined. The CDR3 carries no conserved terminal phenylalanine or tryptophan, so it likely arises from a read error.

Sequenced material: sorted CD4+, CD8+, or CD8+CD57+ T cells (not recorded which) from PBMCs. The sequence was obtained from a human donor with aplastic anemia. This chain links TRBV11-2 with TRBJ2-1; TRBD2 agrees at 9 bases. CDR3 coding DNA: TGTGCCAGCAGCTTAGGCCGGGTAGCGGGAGTCTCCAATGAGCAGTTCCTC. Translation: CASSLGRVAGVSNEQFL.